This T cell receptor beta chain was recorded in a study of CD8 T cells in ankylosing spondylitis. The study, taken as a whole, reports: In ankylosing spondylitis patients, matched synovial fluid reportedly showed significant enrichment of disease-linked clones. A CD8+ phenotype characterized the disease-linked clones, which were relatively rare in peripheral blood. Some of these motif variants have turned up before, in reports on reactive arthritis synovial fluid and blood. Within ankylosing spondylitis blood, a TCR beta motif made up of fewer than ten highly homologous variants appeared to be characteristic.

Quantitative molecular-barcoded 5'-RACE generated the TCR beta libraries. TCRdb ran MiXCR on the 5' RACE reads and lists one entry per CDR3 protein. The repertoire includes just under 550,000 distinct CDR3 sequences, about 12% of them detected once, and approximately 6.2% sits in the top ten. The V end was cut by 1 base, the J end by 7 bases, with 10 bases between. The CDR3 length is 13 residues. In germline, CDR1 is DFQATT, CDR2 SNEGSKA (reference sequence). This clonotype came up many times. What it recognizes is unknown. The chain employs TRBV20-1 and TRBJ1-4; D gene uncertain. What was sequenced was blood, either unsorted or a sorted T cell fraction (not recorded which). This TCR was sampled from a male donor with ankylosing spondylitis. Here the CDR3 reads CSARVGIGEKLFF. Here the CDR3 DNA reads TGCAGTGCTAGAGTTGGGATAGGTGAAAAACTGTTTTTT.